The next 13 T cell receptor beta chains were all read from a single sample in a study of cytomegalovirus exposure and HLA in healthy donors. This table comes from immunoSEQ multiplex PCR, and its TCRdb copy is limited to in-frame clones, with some not included. The table shows about 110,000 clones, with around nine tenths occurring only once. The sequenced sample consisted of PBMCs. These receptors originate from a woman under 30 in good health and CMV-seronegative.

The rearrangement joins TRBV19 to TRBJ2-2, with 9 bases fitting TRBD2. Per the germline V gene, CDR1 is LNHDA and CDR2 is SQIVND (reference sequence). CDR3 length: 15 residues. The J segment lost 7 bases and the V segment lost 5 bases, leaving 8 bases of the junction unmatched. Written as DNA, the CDR3 is TGTGCCAGTAGTGCAAAGCGGGGGGTCAGCGGGGAGCTGTTTTTT. Its translation is CASSAKRGVSGELFF.

The rearrangement uses TRBV20-1 and TRBJ2-1; D is possibly TRBD1 (6 bases). CDR3 length equals 11 residues. CDR1 is DFQATT, CDR2 SNEGSKA, per germline (reference sequence). With 2 bases removed from V and 10 bases from J, the gap between germline ends came to 9 bases. CDR3 region: CSARLGTEQFF. CDR3 nucleotide sequence: TGCAGTGCTAGATTGGGGACAGAGCAGTTCTTC.

A note on this clone: The sample contains more than one DNA sequence encoding this CDR3. The chain combines TRBV5-1 with TRBJ2-1, with a weak D call TRBD1 (5 bases). V was cut by 5 bases and J by 3 bases, with 9 bases left in between. CDR1 is SGHRS and CDR2 is YFSETQ in the germline V gene. This CDR3 has 13 residues. In DNA form, the CDR3 reads TGCGCCAGCAGACCAGACAGCTACAATGAGCAGTTCTTC. Protein: CASRPDSYNEQFF.

The chain carries TRBV28 and TRBJ2-1; TRBD2 aligns across 8 bases. J lost 7 bases, V lost 2 bases, and 4 bases had no gene match. The germline V gene has CDR1 MDHEN and CDR2 SYDVKM. The CDR3 runs 14 residues. The CDR3 DNA is TGTGCCAGCAGTTTAAGCGGGGGCTGGAATGAGCAGTTCTTC. Its translation: CASSLSGGWNEQFF.

The rearrangement links TRBV5-1 to TRBJ1-2; 12 nucleotides agree with TRBD1. The ends lost 0 bases at V and 5 bases at J; junction bases unmatched: 5. This CDR3 has 16 residues. Germline assignment: CDR1 SGHRS and CDR2 YFSETQ. CDR3 sequence (DNA): TGCGCCAGCAGCTTGGCCGGGACAGGGGGCTCTTATGGCTACACCTTC. Amino acid sequence: CASSLAGTGGSYGYTF.

A few counts support this clone. This chain links TRBV7-9 with TRBJ1-2; possibly TRBD1 for D (5 bases). The CDR3 runs 12 residues. Germline V lookup: CDR1 SEHNR, CDR2 FQNEAQ (reference sequence). V was pared by 6 bases and J by 11 bases, with 16 bases between. The DNA for the CDR3 is TGTGCCAGCAGTTTTCTCAGGGTCGGGTACACCTTC. Translated, it gives CASSFLRVGYTF.

As to this clone: Mismatch with germline at one junction end may stem from a read error. The V and J genes are TRBV9 and TRBJ2-5; TRBD1 is a possible D gene (6 bases). This CDR3 has 13 residues. CDR1 and CDR2 from the germline V gene are SGDLS and YYNGEE. As DNA, the CDR3 is TGTGCCAGCAGCGTAGGTCAGGACAGACCGGAGGACTTC. Residues: CASSVGQDRPEDF.

The gene calls are TRBV7-2 and TRBJ2-1, with a tentative D call TRBD2 (5 bases). The CDR3 is made up of 13 amino acids. V gave up 2 bases and J gave up 7 bases, with 9 bases separating them. The germline CDR1 and CDR2 sequences are SGHTA and FQGNSA. The CDR3 nucleotides are TGTGCCAGCAGCTTAACGGGGATGAATGAGCAGTTCTTC. Its translation is CASSLTGMNEQFF.

The genes are TRBV5-4 and TRBJ2-5, with 8 bases lining up with TRBD2. V lost 2 bases to trimming and J lost 5 bases; unmatched junction nucleotides: 14. Germline lookup yields CDR1 SGHNT and CDR2 YYREEE (reference sequence). This CDR3 has 17 amino acids. CDR3 DNA sequence: TGTGCCAGCAGCTTCGGCCCGGGACTAGGGGGTTACGAGACCCAGTACTTC. Its translation is CASSFGPGLGGYETQYF.

The V call is TRBV18, the J call TRBJ2-4; maybe TRBD1 (5 bases). Germline CDR1 reads KGHSH; CDR2 reads LQKENI. The CDR3 covers 15 residues. V dropped 1 base and J dropped 2 bases, with 9 bases sitting between them. The CDR3 sequence: CASSPQGPTKNIQYF. DNA of the CDR3: TGTGCCAGCTCACCACAGGGGCCGACCAAAAACATTCAGTACTTC.

This chain links TRBV19 with TRBJ2-7, with D maybe TRBD1 (5 bases). Deletions cut 3 bases from V and 2 bases from J, with 11 bases between. Germline loops: CDR1 LNHDA, CDR2 SQIVND (reference sequence). This CDR3 has 14 amino acids. CDR3 DNA: TGTGCCAGTAGTATCACAGGAATCCCCTACGAGCAGTACTTC. Translation: CASSITGIPYEQYF.

The chain employs TRBV9 and TRBJ1-2, with 7 nucleotides matching TRBD1. The CDR3 is 15 amino acids. J gave up 2 bases and V 4 bases, and 8 bases lay outside the gene matches. The germline V gene encodes CDR1 SGDLS and CDR2 YYNGEE. In DNA form, the CDR3 reads TGTGCCAGCAGCTCCTTCTTACAGGGGAACTATGGCTACACCTTC. Residues: CASSSFLQGNYGYTF.

The chain carries TRBV19 and TRBJ2-5; the D gene is possibly TRBD1 (5 bases). The CDR3 covers 14 residues. Trimming removed 2 bases at V and 2 bases at J, with 9 bases between. Per germline, CDR1 LNHDA and CDR2 SQIVND (reference sequence). CDR3 DNA sequence: TGTGCCAGTAGTATAAGGGGCAGACAAGAGACCCAGTACTTC. Protein product: CASSIRGRQETQYF.